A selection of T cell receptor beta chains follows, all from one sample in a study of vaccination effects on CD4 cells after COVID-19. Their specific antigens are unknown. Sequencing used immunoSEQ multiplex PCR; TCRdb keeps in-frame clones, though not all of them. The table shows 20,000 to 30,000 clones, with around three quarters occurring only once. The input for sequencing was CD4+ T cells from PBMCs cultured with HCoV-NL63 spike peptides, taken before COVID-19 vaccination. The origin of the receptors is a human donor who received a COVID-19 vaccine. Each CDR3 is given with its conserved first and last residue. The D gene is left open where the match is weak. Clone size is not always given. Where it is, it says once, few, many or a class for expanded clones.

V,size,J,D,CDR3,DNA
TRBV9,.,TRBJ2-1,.,CASSGDLGHNEQFF,TGTGCCAGCAGCGGGGATCTGGGACATAATGAGCAGTTCTTC
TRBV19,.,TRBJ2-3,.,CASSQRGGDTQYF,TGTGCCAGTAGTCAAAGGGGCGGGGATACGCAGTATTTT
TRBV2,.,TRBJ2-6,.,CASAREQQIISGANVLTF,TGTGCCAGCGCCCGGGAACAACAGATTATCTCTGGGGCCAACGTCCTGACTTTC
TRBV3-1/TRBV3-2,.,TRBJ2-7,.,CASSQDPRNEQYF,TGTGCCAGCAGCCAAGATCCTCGCAACGAGCAGTACTTC
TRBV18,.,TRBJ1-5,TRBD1,CASSPQGTGGGNQPQHF,TGTGCCAGCTCACCACAGGGTACAGGGGGTGGCAATCAGCCCCAGCATTTT
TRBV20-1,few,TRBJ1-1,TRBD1,CSAVTGVEAFF,TGCAGTGCTGTCACAGGGGTTGAAGCTTTCTTT
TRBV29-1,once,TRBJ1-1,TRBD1,CSARSGTGKRTEAFF,TGCAGCGCCCGATCGGGGACAGGGAAAAGGACTGAAGCTTTCTTT
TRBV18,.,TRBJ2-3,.,CASSPSTDTQYF,TGTGCCAGCTCGCCTAGCACAGATACGCAGTATTTT
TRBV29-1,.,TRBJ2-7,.,CSVEGRFSYEQYF,TGCAGCGTTGAAGGCAGGTTCTCCTACGAGCAGTACTTC
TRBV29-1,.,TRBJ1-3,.,CSVVSPDTNTIYF,TGCAGCGTTGTGTCCCCTGACACGAACACCATATATTTT
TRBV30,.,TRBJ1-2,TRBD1,CAWSVQGYGYTF,TGTGCCTGGAGTGTACAGGGGTATGGCTACACCTTC
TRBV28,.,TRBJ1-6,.,CASSLLGPLHF,TGTGCCAGCAGTTTGTTGGGCCCCCTCCACTTT
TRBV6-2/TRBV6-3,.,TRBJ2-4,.,CASSYSGGLAKNIQYF,TGTGCCAGCAGTTACTCCGGGGGTCTAGCCAAAAACATTCAGTACTTC
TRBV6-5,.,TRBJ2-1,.,CASRGRRNEQFF,TGTGCCAGCAGGGGACGTCGAAATGAGCAGTTCTTC
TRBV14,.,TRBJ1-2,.,CASSPWRDGYTF,TGTGCCAGCAGCCCGTGGCGGGATGGCTACACCTTC
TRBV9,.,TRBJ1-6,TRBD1,CASSGQGLISSPLHF,TGTGCCAGCAGCGGACAGGGTCTCATAAGTTCACCCCTCCACTTT
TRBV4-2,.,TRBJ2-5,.,CASSQDTGAVRETQYF,TGTGCCAGCAGCCAAGATACGGGGGCTGTTCGGGAGACCCAGTACTTC
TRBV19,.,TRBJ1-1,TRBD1,CASIGQGGTEAFF,TGTGCCAGTATTGGACAGGGTGGGACTGAAGCTTTCTTT
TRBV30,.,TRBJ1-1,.,CAWGQSNTEAFF,TGTGCCTGGGGACAGTCGAACACTGAAGCTTTCTTT
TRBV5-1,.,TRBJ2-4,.,CASSLDGGTKNIQYF,TGCGCCAGCAGCTTGGATGGGGGAACCAAAAACATTCAGTACTTC
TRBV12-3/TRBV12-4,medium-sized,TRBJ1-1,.,CASTETLRSEAFF,TGTGCCAGCACCGAGACTCTTAGATCGGAAGCTTTCTTT
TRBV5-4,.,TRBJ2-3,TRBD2,CASSSRLAGGSRTDTQYF,TGTGCCAGCAGCTCTAGACTAGCGGGAGGCTCCCGCACAGATACGCAGTATTTT
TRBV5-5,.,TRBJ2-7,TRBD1,CASSSPTGAEQYF,TGTGCCAGCAGCTCGCCGACAGGGGCCGAGCAGTACTTC
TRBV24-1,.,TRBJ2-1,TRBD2,CATRASGGGEQFF,TGTGCCACCAGGGCTAGCGGGGGGGGTGAGCAGTTCTTC
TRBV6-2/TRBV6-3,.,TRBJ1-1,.,CASSAPGVYTEAFF,TGTGCCAGCAGTGCTCCGGGGGTGTACACTGAAGCTTTCTTT
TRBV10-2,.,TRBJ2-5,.,CASSRGETGETQYF,TGCGCCAGCAGTCGCGGAGAAACAGGGGAGACCCAGTACTTC
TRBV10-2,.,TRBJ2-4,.,CASSAGFVNIQYF,TGCGCCAGCAGTGCTGGGTTTGTTAACATTCAGTACTTC
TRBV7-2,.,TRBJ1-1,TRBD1,CASSRDRRNTEAFF,TGTGCCAGCAGCAGGGACAGGAGGAACACTGAAGCTTTCTTT
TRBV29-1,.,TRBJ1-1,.,CSVGGGTGRMNTEAFF,TGCAGCGTTGGCGGGGGTACAGGGCGAATGAACACTGAAGCTTTCTTT
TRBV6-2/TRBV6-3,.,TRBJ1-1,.,CASSYQGFTEAFF,TGTGCCAGCAGTTACCAAGGGTTCACTGAAGCTTTCTTT
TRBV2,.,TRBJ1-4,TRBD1,CASSERGQANEKLFF,TGTGCCAGCAGTGAAAGGGGACAGGCGAATGAAAAACTGTTTTTT
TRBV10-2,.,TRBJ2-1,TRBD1,CASSRSQTGNNEQFF,TGCGCCAGCAGTCGGTCACAGACAGGGAACAATGAGCAGTTCTTC
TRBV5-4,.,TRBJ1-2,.,CASSLENRLLYGYTF,TGTGCCAGCAGCTTGGAAAACAGACTTCTCTATGGCTACACCTTC
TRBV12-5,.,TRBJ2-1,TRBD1,CASGSTTGGSYNEQFF,TGTGCTAGTGGTTCCACGACAGGGGGCTCCTACAATGAGCAGTTCTTC
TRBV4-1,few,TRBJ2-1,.,CASSRLAGLSTYNEQFF,TGCGCCAGCAGCCGCCTGGCGGGACTTTCAACCTACAATGAGCAGTTCTTC
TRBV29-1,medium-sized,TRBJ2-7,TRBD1,CSVDRTGNEQYF,TGCAGCGTTGACAGGACAGGGAATGAGCAGTACTTC
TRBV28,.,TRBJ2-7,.,CASSLSGPGQYF,TGTGCCAGCAGTTTAAGCGGCCCTGGGCAGTACTTC
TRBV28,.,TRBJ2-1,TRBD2,CASSKRLAGVSEQFF,TGTGCCAGCAGTAAGAGACTAGCGGGAGTCAGTGAGCAGTTCTTC
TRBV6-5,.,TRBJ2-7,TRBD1,CASSSPGQGVYEQYF,TGTGCCAGCAGTTCTCCGGGACAGGGGGTATACGAGCAGTACTTC
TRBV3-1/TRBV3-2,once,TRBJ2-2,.,CASSPTGISGELFF,TGTGCCAGCAGCCCCACAGGGATTTCCGGGGAGCTGTTTTTT
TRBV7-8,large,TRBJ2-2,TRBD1,CASSARDRGLAGELFF,TGTGCCAGCAGCGCCCGGGACAGGGGGTTGGCCGGGGAGCTGTTTTTT
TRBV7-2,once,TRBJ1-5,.,CASSSFGGGRQPQHF,TGTGCCAGCAGCTCGTTTGGGGGCGGTAGACAGCCCCAGCATTTT
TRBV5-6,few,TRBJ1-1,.,CASRRWNTEAFF,TGTGCCAGCAGACGATGGAACACTGAAGCTTTCTTT
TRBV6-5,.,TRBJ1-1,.,CASSYSFQGNTEAFF,TGTGCCAGCAGTTACTCGTTTCAGGGGAACACTGAAGCTTTCTTT
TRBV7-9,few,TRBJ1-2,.,CASSDRRGYTF,TGTGCCAGCAGCGATCGGCGTGGCTACACCTTC
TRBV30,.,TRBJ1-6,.,CAWGKTGWNSPLHF,TGTGCCTGGGGGAAAACAGGGTGGAATTCACCCCTCCACTTT
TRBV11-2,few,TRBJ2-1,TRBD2,CASSTQTSLGHNEQFF,TGTGCCAGCAGCACCCAGACTAGCCTAGGTCACAATGAGCAGTTCTTC
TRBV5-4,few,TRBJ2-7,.,CASSSSDFFSYEQYF,TGTGCCAGCAGCTCTTCGGACTTTTTCTCCTACGAGCAGTACTTC